The rows below give T cell receptor beta chains drawn from one sample of a study of circulating CD8 cells and anti-PD-1 response in melanoma. TCRdb re-derived calls from the reads in MiXCR, one entry per CDR3 protein. Of roughly 190 distinct CDR3 sequences listed, less than 9% were seen once; the top ten hold over 30%. Source: CD8+ T cells from PBMCs, taken at baseline or after one month of anti-PD-1 therapy (not recorded which). All receptors come from a human donor with melanoma. CDR3s include the opening cysteine and the closing phenylalanine or tryptophan. A D gene is named only where the DNA matches it firmly. Size tells how often a clone was seen (once, few, many) or the class of an expanded clone, and some rows leave it out.

clone_size j_call d_call v_call cdr3_nt cdr3_aa
large TRBJ1-2 NA TRBV7-8 TGTGCCAGCAGCTTAGGGGGCGATGGCTACACCTTC CASSLGGDGYTF
medium-sized TRBJ2-3 TRBD2 TRBV2 TGTGCCAGCAGATTCAATCCGACTAGCGGGGACACAGATGCGCAGTATTTT CASRFNPTSGDTDAQYF
hyperexpanded TRBJ2-7 TRBD1 TRBV19 TGTGCCAGTAGTTTGGGGACAGCGGTAGAGCAGTACTTC CASSLGTAVEQYF
large TRBJ2-3 TRBD1 TRBV6-2/TRBV6-3 TGTGCCACCCGACAGGCGGGACAGGGGACTATTGGCACAGATACGCAGTATTTT CATRQAGQGTIGTDTQYF
large TRBJ2-3 NA TRBV4-1 TGCGCCAGCAGCCAAGTTAAGAACGTACCAGATACGCAGTATTTT CASSQVKNVPDTQYF
NA TRBJ2-1 TRBD2 TRBV2 TGTGCCAGAAGCCCTGCGCGGGGGATGAATGAGCAGTTCTTC CARSPARGMNEQFF
large TRBJ2-5 NA TRBV20-1 TGCAGTGCTAGAGATCGGGTAGGGATAGACCAATGGCGCCAAGAGACCCAGTACTTC CSARDRVGIDQWRQETQYF
hyperexpanded TRBJ2-7 NA TRBV5-6 TGTGCCAGCAGCTTGTCCGATAGCTCCTACGAGCAGTACTTC CASSLSDSSYEQYF
large TRBJ2-1 NA TRBV28 TGTGCCAGCAGTTTTGAAGGGGGCTACAATGAGCAGTTCTTC CASSFEGGYNEQFF
large TRBJ1-4 NA TRBV24-1 TGTGCCACCAGTGCCGCCGGGAAACTGTTTTTT CATSAAGKLFF
large TRBJ2-3 NA TRBV6-6 TGTGCCAGCAGTTGGGGAGATACGCAGTATTTT CASSWGDTQYF
large TRBJ1-2 NA TRBV27 TGTGCCAGCGGACCCACGGGCACCTACTATGGCTACACCTTC CASGPTGTYYGYTF
large TRBJ2-7 NA TRBV4-1 TGCGCCAGCAGCCAAGATCTACGCGAGCAGTACTTC CASSQDLREQYF
large TRBJ1-5 NA TRBV6-5 TGTGCCAGCAGTTACTCGAGGGTGGAAGCCCATCAGCCCCAGCATTTT CASSYSRVEAHQPQHF
hyperexpanded TRBJ2-7 NA TRBV7-2 TGTGCCAGCAGCTTACAGTTGGGGGGGCGGGAGCAGTACTTC CASSLQLGGREQYF
large TRBJ1-1 NA TRBV19 TGTGCCAGTAGTATAATGTTCAAGGGCACTGAAGCTTTCTTT CASSIMFKGTEAFF
medium-sized TRBJ1-1 NA TRBV19 TGTGCCACCCTATCCCAGAGAGAAGCTTTCTTT CATLSQREAFF
large TRBJ2-7 TRBD2 TRBV7-2 TGTGCCACAGAACGGACTAGCGGATACGAGCAGTACTTC CATERTSGYEQYF